This paragraph reports one T cell receptor (beta chain). The entry originates in a study of blood T cell repertoires in COVID-19. Study context: PBMCs, B-cell-depleted T cells, or T cells provided the cDNA or gDNA that made up the material.

The Seattle site enrolled patients during active infection and followed them longitudinally. Germline V gene data show CDR1 as MDHEN and CDR2 as SYDVKM. CDR3 size: 19 residues. Trimming took 3 bases from V and 1 from J, leaving 24 bases between them. The data were produced by immunoSEQ multiplex PCR, yet TCRdb's version contains in-frame clones alone and is incomplete. The data show around 310,000 clones, with 90% seen just once and around 0.97% held by the top ten. The clonotype originates from a woman between 35 and 50 years old with COVID-19, enrolled during active disease. Material: peripheral blood. The chain combines TRBV28 with TRBJ1-1; D possibly corresponds to TRBD1 (5 bases). This CDR3 is CASSLGPGREYGPNTEAFF. The DNA of the CDR3 is TGTGCCAGCAGTTTGGGGCCAGGGAGGGAGTATGGTCCGAACACTGAAGCTTTCTTT.